These 6 T cell receptor beta chains originate from one sample sequenced in a study of blood T cell repertoires in COVID-19. Assay used: immunoSEQ multiplex PCR; TCRdb lists only in-frame clones, some missing. The table records about 230,000 clones, approximately 87% of them present only once. Sample: peripheral blood. These receptors all come from a woman between 70 and 85 years old with active or convalescent COVID-19.

The chain links TRBV18 to TRBJ2-7; 13 positions agree with TRBD2. The germline V gene encodes CDR1 KGHSH and CDR2 LQKENI. Trimming at V came to 3 bases and at J to 5 bases, leaving 4 bases not matched to a gene. CDR3 size: 15 residues. CDR3 amino acids: CASSPTGTSGNEQYF. The CDR3 DNA reads TGTGCCAGCTCACCTACCGGGACTAGCGGGAACGAGCAGTACTTC.

V is TRBV30 and J is TRBJ2-7; 9 bases map to TRBD1. The CDR3 is 12 residues long. Germline V gene data show CDR1 as GTSNPN and CDR2 as SVGIG (reference sequence). Trimming removed 5 bases from V and 3 bases from J; junction bases left unmatched: 2. Here the CDR3 DNA reads TGTGCCTGGGGGGACAGGGACTACGAGCAGTACTTC. It encodes CAWGDRDYEQYF. The variable domain in full, with the rest retrieved from reference TRBV30 and TRBJ2-7, is SQTIHQWPATLVQPVGSPLSLECTVEGTSNPNLYWYRQAAGRGLQLLFYSVGIGQISSEVPQNLSASRPQDRQFILSSKKLLLSDSGFYLCAWGDRDYEQYFGPGTRLTVT.

This chain links TRBV7-9 with TRBJ1-5; D perhaps matches TRBD1 (6 bases). The CDR3 consists of 13 residues. Germline V CDR1 and CDR2: SEHNR, FQNEAQ (reference sequence). CDR3 loop: CATRAGDNQPQHF. CDR3 coding DNA: TGTGCTACCCGGGCAGGGGACAATCAGCCCCAGCATTTT.

The V and J genes are TRBV27 and TRBJ2-1; TRBD2 matches at 10 bases. The ends lost 6 bases at V and 1 base at J; junction bases unmatched: 6. CDR3 size: 16 residues. Germline V gene sequence: CDR1 MNHEY, CDR2 SMNVEV (reference sequence). CDR3 region: CASSRLLAGSYNEQFF. DNA for the CDR3: TGTGCCAGCAGCAGACTACTAGCGGGGTCCTACAATGAGCAGTTCTTC.

This chain links TRBV10-2 with TRBJ1-1, with D uncertain. Germline V gives CDR1 WSHSY, CDR2 SAAADI. V lost 0 bases and J lost 4, with 9 bases in between. This CDR3 is 14 amino acids long. This chain's CDR3 is CASSESLASTEAFF. CDR3 in DNA: TGCGCCAGCAGTGAGTCGCTAGCCTCCACTGAAGCTTTCTTT.

The chain carries TRBV12-5 and TRBJ2-7; perhaps TRBD1 as D (5 bases). Looked up from germline, CDR1 is LGHNT and CDR2 is FRNRAP. The CDR3 is 14 residues long. V was trimmed by 2 bases and J by 5 bases, leaving 13 bases between them. The DNA for the CDR3 is TGTGCTAGTGGTTTGTTGCAGGGCGTAGACGAGCAGTACTTC. Translated, it gives CASGLLQGVDEQYF.